This T cell receptor beta chain was recovered during a study of T cells in Graves' hyperthyroidism and ophthalmopathy. As concerns this clonotype: Its antigen remains unidentified.

TCR beta CDR3 sequences were amplified from RNA transcripts. In the first-round RT-PCR of the TCR CDR3, the HTBI primer set was used. TCRdb re-analysed the multiplex PCR reads in MiXCR, keeping a single row per CDR3 protein. The profile shows 480,000 or so distinct CDR3 sequences, over 45% of them singletons. Trimming stripped 0 bases from V and 3 bases from J, with 8 bases between. CDR3 length equals 14 residues. CDR1 and CDR2 from the germline V gene are LNHNV and YYDKDF (reference sequence). The study's findings and limits: Blood also contained most expanded thyroid clonotypes above 0.001. The model's output predicted ophthalmopathy at a median of about 6.5 months prior to onset.

This clonotype was sampled from an adult woman with Graves' disease, either hyperthyroidism or ophthalmopathy (not recorded which). Sample: peripheral blood or thyroid tissue (not recorded which). The rearrangement links TRBV15 to TRBJ2-5; D is unresolved. Here the CDR3 DNA reads TGTGCCACCAGCAGAGATTTTAGAAAAGAGACCCAGTACTTC. Its translation: CATSRDFRKETQYF.